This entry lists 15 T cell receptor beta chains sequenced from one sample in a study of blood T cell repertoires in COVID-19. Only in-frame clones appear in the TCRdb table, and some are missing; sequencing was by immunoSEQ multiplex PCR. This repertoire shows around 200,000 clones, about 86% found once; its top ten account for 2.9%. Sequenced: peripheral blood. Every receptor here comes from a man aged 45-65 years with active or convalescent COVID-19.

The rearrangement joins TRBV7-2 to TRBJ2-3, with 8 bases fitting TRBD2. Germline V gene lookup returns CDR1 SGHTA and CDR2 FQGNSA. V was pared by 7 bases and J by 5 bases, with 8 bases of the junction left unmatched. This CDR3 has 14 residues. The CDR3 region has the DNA TGTGCCAGCAACGGCGGGGGGATTATAGATACGCAGTATTTT. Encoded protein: CASNGGGIIDTQYF.

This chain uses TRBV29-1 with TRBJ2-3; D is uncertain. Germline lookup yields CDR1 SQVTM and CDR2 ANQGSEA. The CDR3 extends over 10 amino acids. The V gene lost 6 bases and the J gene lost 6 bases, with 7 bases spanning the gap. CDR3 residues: CSVSSDTQYF. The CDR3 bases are TGCAGCGTATCTTCGGATACGCAGTATTTT.

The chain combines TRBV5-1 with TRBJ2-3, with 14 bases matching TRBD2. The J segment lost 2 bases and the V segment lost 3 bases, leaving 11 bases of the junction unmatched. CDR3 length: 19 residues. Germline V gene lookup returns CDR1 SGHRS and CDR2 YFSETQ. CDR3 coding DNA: TGCGCCAGCAGCTCCCAAAAAGGACTAGCGGGAGGTACCACAGATACGCAGTATTTT. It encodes CASSSQKGLAGGTTDTQYF.

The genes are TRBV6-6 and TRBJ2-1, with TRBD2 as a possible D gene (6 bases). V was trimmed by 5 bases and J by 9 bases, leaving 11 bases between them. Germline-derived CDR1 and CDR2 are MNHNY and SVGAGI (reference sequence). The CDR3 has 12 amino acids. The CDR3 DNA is TGTGCCAGCAGTCATCAGGGAGGTGAGCAGTTCTTC. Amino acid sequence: CASSHQGGEQFF.

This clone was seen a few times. Here the CDR3 DNA reads TGTGCCAGCAGGGGACAGAACCCTGGAAACACCATATATTTT. Translation: CASRGQNPGNTIYF. V gene TRBV28 combines with J gene TRBJ1-3; 7 bases agree with TRBD1. The CDR3 length is 14 residues. Per germline, CDR1 MDHEN and CDR2 SYDVKM. The junction had 4 bases not matched to a gene; V was cut back by 6 bases and J by 2 bases.

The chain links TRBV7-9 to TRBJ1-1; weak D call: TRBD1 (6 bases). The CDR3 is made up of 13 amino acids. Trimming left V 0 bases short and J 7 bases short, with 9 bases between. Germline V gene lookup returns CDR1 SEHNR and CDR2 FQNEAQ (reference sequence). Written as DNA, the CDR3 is TGTGCCAGCAGCTTAGCGACACAGGGTGAAGCTTTCTTT. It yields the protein CASSLATQGEAFF.

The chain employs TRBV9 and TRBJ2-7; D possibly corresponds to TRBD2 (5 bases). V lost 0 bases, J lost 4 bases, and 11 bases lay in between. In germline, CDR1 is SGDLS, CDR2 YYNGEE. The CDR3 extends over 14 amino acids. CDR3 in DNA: TGTGCCAGCAGCGTAGGGTTTAGCGCATACGAGCAGTACTTC. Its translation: CASSVGFSAYEQYF. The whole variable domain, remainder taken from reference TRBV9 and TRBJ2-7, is DSGVTQTPKHLITATGQRVTLRCSPRSGDLSVYWYQQSLDQGLQFLIQYYNGEERAKGNILERFSAQQFPDLHSELNLSSLELGDSALYFCASSVGFSAYEQYFGPGTRLTVT.

The CDR3 DNA reads as TGTGCCAGTAGTATAGAAACCGGGAGGGCGAACGAGCAGTACTTC. Protein product: CASSIETGRANEQYF. This sequence joins TRBV19 and TRBJ2-7, with 8 bases matching TRBD2. The V gene's germline CDR1 is LNHDA and CDR2 SQIVND (reference sequence). The trim removed 0 bases at V and 5 bases at J, leaving 6 bases unmatched. The length of the CDR3 is 15 residues.

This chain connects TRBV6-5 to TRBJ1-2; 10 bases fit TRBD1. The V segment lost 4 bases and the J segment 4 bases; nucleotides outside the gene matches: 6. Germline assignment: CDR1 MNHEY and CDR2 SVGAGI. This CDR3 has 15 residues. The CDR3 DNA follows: TGTGCCAGCAGTTCAAGGACAGGGGGGCGCTATGGCTACACCTTC. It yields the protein CASSSRTGGRYGYTF.

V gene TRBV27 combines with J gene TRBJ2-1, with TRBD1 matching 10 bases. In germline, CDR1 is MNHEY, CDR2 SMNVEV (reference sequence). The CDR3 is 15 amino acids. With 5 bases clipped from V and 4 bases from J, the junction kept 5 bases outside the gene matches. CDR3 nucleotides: TGTGCCAGCAGTCTTGACAGGGGGCTTTACAATGAGCAGTTCTTC. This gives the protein CASSLDRGLYNEQFF.

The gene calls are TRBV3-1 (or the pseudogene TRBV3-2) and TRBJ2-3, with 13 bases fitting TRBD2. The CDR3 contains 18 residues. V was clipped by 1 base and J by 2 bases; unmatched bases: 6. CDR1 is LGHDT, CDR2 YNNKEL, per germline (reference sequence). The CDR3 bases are TGTGCCAGCAGCCAAGGGGGGGGACTAGCGGGGTACACAGATACGCAGTATTTT. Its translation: CASSQGGGLAGYTDTQYF.

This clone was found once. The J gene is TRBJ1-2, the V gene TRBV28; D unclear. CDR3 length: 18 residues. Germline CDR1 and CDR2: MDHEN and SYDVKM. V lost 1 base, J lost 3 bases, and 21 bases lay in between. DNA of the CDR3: TGTGCCAGCAGTTTATTTTCTAGGGCTGGAAGGGAGGACTATGGCTACACCTTC. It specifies CASSLFSRAGREDYGYTF.

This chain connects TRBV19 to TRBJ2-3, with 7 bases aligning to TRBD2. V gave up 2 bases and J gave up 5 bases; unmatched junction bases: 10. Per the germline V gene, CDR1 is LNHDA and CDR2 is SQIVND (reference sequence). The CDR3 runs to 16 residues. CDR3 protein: CASSIRQRGGRDTQYF. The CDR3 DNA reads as TGTGCCAGTAGTATACGCCAGCGGGGAGGCAGAGATACGCAGTATTTT.

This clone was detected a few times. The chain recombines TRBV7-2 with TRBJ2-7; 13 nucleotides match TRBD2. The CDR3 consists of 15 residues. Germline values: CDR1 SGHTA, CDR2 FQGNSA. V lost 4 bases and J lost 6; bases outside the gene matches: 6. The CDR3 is CASSSSGLAGVEQYF. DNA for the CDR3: TGTGCCAGCAGCTCAAGCGGACTAGCGGGAGTCGAGCAGTACTTC. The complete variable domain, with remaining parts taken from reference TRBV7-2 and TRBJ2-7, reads GAGVSQSPSNKVTEKGKDVELRCDPISGHTALYWYRQSLGQGLEFLIYFQGNSAPDKSGLPSDRFSAERTGGSVSTLTIQRTQQEDSAVYLCASSSSGLAGVEQYFGPGTRLTVT.

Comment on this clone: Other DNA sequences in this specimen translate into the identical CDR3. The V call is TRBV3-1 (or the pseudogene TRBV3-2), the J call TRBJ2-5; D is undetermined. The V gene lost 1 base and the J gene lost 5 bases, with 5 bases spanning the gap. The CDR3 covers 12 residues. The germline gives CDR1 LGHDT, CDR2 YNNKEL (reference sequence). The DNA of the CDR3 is TGTGCCAGCAGCCAAGCCCGGGAGACCCAGTACTTC. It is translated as CASSQARETQYF.